This TCR beta chain was captured by sequencing in a study of blood T cell repertoires in COVID-19. The repertoire was sequenced with immunoSEQ multiplex PCR; TCRdb's copy has only in-frame clones and lacks some. The profile covers 90,000 to 150,000 clones, with 70% to 85% appearing a single time and roughly 2.7% taken by the ten largest. This CDR3 region has 14 residues. The V gene's germline CDR1 is MNHNS and CDR2 SASEGT. Trimming shortened V by 2 bases and J by 3 bases, and 10 bases separated the two germline ends. The sequenced sample consisted of peripheral blood. The rearrangement links TRBV6-1 to TRBJ1-2; no firm D call. This sequence originates from a man aged 45-65 years with acute or convalescent COVID-19. CDR3 in DNA: TGTGCCAGCAGTGAATTTTCGAGGTACTATGGCTACACCTTC. Translated, it gives CASSEFSRYYGYTF.